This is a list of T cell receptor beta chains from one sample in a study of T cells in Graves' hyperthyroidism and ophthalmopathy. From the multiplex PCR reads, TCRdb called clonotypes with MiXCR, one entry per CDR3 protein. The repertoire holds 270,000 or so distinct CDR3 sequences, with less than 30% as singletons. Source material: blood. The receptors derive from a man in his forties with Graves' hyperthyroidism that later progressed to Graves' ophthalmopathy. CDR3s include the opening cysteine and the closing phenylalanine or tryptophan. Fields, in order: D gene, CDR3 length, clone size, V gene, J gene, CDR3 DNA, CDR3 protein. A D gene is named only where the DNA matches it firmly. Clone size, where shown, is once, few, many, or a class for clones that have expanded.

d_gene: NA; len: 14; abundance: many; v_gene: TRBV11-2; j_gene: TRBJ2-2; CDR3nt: TGTGCCAGCAGCGCGGACTGGAACACCGGGGAGCTGTTTTTT; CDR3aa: CASSADWNTGELFF
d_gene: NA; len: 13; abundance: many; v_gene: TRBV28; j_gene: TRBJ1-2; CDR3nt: TGTGCCATCGGACAGACCTTGTGGTATGGCTACACCTTC; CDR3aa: CAIGQTLWYGYTF
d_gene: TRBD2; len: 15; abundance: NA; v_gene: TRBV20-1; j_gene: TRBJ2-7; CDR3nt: TGCAGTGCTACCCCGGGACTAGCGAAGACCTACGAGCAGTACTTC; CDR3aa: CSATPGLAKTYEQYF
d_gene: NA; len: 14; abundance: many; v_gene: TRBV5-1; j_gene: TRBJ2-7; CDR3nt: TGCGCCAGCAGCTTGGGACAGCAAACCTACGAGCAGTACTTC; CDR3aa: CASSLGQQTYEQYF
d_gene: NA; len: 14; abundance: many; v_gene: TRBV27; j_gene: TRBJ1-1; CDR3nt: TGTGCCAGCAGTCGGGGGCAGCCAAACACTGAAGCTTTCTTT; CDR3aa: CASSRGQPNTEAFF
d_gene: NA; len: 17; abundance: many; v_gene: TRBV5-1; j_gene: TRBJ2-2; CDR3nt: TGCGCCAGCAGCTGGACGTCCGGGGGGCCAGGCACCGGGGAGCTGTTTTTT; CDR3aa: CASSWTSGGPGTGELFF
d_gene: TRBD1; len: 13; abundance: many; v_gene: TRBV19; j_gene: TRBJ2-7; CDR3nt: TGTGCCAGTGCCGGGACAGGGGTGTACGAGCAGTACTTC; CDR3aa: CASAGTGVYEQYF
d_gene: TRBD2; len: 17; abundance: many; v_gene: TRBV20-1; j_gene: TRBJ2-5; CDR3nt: TGCAGTGCTAGAGATTCGGGGAAGAGGGAGGGCGGGGAGACCCAGTACTTC; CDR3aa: CSARDSGKREGGETQYF
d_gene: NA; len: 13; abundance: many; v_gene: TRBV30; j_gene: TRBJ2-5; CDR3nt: TGTGCCTGGGCCAAACAGGTCCAAGAGACCCAGTACTTC; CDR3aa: CAWAKQVQETQYF
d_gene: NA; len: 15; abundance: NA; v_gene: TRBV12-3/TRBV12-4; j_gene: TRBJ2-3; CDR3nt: TGTGCCAGCAGAAAAAGGCAGGGAAACACAGATACGCAGTATTTT; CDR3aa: CASRKRQGNTDTQYF
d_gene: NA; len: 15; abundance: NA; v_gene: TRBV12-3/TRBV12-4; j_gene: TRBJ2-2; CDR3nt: TGTGCCAGCAGGACCGGGACTTCCAACACCGGGGAGCTGTTTTTT; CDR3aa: CASRTGTSNTGELFF
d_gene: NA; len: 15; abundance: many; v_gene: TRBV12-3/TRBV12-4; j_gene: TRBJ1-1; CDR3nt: TGTGCCAGCAGCTTGAGTGGCAGGGTGAGCACTGAAGCTTTCTTT; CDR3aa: CASSLSGRVSTEAFF
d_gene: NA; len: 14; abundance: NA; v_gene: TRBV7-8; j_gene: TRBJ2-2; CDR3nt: TGTGCCAGCAGCTTTAGCGTAACGCCCGGGGAGCTGTTTTTT; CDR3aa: CASSFSVTPGELFF
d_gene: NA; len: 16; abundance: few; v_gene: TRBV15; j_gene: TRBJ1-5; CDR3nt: TGTGCCACCAGCAGAGATCGGGGCGGCCCCTATCAGCCCCAGCATTTT; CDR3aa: CATSRDRGGPYQPQHF
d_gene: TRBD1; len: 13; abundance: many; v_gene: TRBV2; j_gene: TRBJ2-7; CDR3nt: TGTGCCAGCAGTGGGGGGACAGCTCGCGAGCAGTACTTC; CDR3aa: CASSGGTAREQYF
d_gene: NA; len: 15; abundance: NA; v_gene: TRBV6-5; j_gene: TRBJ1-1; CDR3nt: TGTGCCAGCAGTTCCCCGGTTTTGGGTCACACTGAAGCTTTCTTT; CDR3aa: CASSSPVLGHTEAFF
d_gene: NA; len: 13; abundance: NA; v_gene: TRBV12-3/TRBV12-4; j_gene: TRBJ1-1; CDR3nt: TGTGCCAGCAGTTTGGACCCCCAAATTAAAGCTTTCTTT; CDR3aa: CASSLDPQIKAFF
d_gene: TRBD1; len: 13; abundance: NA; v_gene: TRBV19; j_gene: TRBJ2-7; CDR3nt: TGTGCCAGCGTCGGGACAGGGGACCACGAGCAGTACTTC; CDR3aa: CASVGTGDHEQYF
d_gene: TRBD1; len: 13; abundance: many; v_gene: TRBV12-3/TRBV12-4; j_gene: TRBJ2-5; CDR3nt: TGTGCCAGCAGATCCACAGGGGACGAGACCCAGTACTTC; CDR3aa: CASRSTGDETQYF
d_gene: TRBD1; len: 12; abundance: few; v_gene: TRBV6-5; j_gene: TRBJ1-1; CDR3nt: TGTGCCAGCAGTTCACAGGGGGCAAGAGCTTTCTTT; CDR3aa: CASSSQGARAFF
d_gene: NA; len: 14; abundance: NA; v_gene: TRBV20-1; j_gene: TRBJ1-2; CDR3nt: TGCAGTGCTATATACAGGGCGCAGGGAGATGGCTACACCTTC; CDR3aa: CSAIYRAQGDGYTF
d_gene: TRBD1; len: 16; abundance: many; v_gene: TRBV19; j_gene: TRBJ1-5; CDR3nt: TGTGCCAGTTCGGACAGGGGGCCTTATAGCAATCAGCCCCAGCATTTT; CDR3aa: CASSDRGPYSNQPQHF
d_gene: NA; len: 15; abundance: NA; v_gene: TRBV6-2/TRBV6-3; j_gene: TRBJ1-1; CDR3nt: TGTGCCAGCAGTTACCCAGGGGCTGTGAACACTGAAGCTTTCTTT; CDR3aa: CASSYPGAVNTEAFF
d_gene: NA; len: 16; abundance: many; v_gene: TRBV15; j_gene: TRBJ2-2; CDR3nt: TGTGCCACCAGCAGAGATTCCCTTTCGGTGGCCGGGGAGCTGTTTTTT; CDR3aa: CATSRDSLSVAGELFF
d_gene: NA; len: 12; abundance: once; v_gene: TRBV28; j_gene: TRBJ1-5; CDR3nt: TGTGCCATCACGGGCTCCAATCAGCCCCAGCATTTT; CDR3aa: CAITGSNQPQHF